This TCR beta chain comes out of a study of preoperative IRX-2 immunotherapy in early breast cancer. This table comes from immunoSEQ multiplex PCR, and its TCRdb copy is limited to in-frame clones, with some not included. In the table there are over 25,000 clones, roughly 87% of which are singletons. V was pared by 10 bases and J by 3 bases, with 14 bases of the junction left unmatched. In germline, CDR1 is MNHGY, CDR2 SAAAGT. The CDR3 is 15 amino acids. Treatment indicated: preoperative locoregional IRX-2 cytokine immunotherapy. Patients received preoperative, locoregional IRX-2 cytokine immunotherapy in a phase Ib study.

Source: lymph node tissue, taken from a patient treated with IRX-2 immunotherapy. The chain joins TRBV6-8 to TRBJ2-7; 8 bases fit TRBD2. This TCR was sampled from a human donor with breast cancer. CDR3 in amino acids: CATRRGAEGSYEQYF. CDR3 nucleotide sequence: TGTGCCACCCGGCGGGGGGCCGAAGGAAGCTACGAGCAGTACTTC.